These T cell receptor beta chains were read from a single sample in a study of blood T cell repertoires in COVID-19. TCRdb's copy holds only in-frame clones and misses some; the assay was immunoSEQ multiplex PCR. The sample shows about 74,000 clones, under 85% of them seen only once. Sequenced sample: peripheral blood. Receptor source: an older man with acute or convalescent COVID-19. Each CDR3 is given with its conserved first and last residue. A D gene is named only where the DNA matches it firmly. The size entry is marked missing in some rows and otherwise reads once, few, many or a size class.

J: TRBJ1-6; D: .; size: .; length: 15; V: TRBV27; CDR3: CASSLRESYNSPLHF; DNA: TGTGCCAGCAGTTTAAGGGAGTCCTATAATTCACCCCTCCACTTT
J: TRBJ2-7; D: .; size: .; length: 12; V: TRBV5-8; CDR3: CASVFSGTQRRF; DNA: TGTGCCAGCGTCTTCTCTGGGACACAGAGAAGGTTC
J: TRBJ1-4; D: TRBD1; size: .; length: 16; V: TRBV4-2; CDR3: CASSQYSGTVNEKLFF; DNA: TGTGCCAGCAGCCAATATTCCGGGACAGTTAATGAAAAACTGTTTTTT
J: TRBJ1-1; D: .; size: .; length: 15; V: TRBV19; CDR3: CASQGGREMNTEAFF; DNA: TGTGCCAGTCAAGGAGGAAGAGAGATGAACACTGAAGCTTTCTTT
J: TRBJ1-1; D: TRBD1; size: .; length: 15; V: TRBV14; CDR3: CASSQLGDRDPEAFF; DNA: TGTGCCAGCAGCCAACTAGGGGACAGGGATCCTGAAGCTTTCTTT
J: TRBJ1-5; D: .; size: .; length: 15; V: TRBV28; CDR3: CASSLPYPGDQPQHF; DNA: TGTGCCAGCAGCCTACCTTACCCAGGGGATCAGCCCCAGCATTTT
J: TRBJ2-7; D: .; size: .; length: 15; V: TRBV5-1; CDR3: CASSQGSQGSYEQYF; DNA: TGCGCCAGCAGCCAGGGGAGTCAGGGTTCCTACGAGCAGTACTTC
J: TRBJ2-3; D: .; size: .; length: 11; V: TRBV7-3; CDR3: CASSFGATQYF; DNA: TGTGCCAGCAGCTTTGGGGCAACGCAGTATTTT
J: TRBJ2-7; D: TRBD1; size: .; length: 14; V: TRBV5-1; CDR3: CASSLDRGSGEQYF; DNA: TGCGCCAGCAGTTTGGACAGGGGGTCAGGCGAGCAGTACTTC
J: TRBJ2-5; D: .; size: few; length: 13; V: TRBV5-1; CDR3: CASSFAAQETQYF; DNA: TGCGCCAGCAGCTTTGCGGCCCAAGAGACCCAGTACTTC
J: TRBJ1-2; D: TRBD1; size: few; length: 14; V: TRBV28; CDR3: CASSLSGTGFGYTF; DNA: TGTGCCAGCAGTTTATCCGGGACAGGGTTTGGCTACACCTTC
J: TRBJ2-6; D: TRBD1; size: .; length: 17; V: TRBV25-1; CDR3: CASRPTGGLPGANVLTF; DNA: TGTGCCAGCAGGCCAACAGGGGGCTTACCCGGGGCCAACGTCCTGACTTTC
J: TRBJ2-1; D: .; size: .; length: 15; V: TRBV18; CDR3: CASSPSLATVDEQFF; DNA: TGTGCCAGCTCACCCTCTCTAGCGACGGTGGATGAGCAGTTCTTC
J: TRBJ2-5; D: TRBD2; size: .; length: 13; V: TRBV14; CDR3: CASSSWGGETQYF; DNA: TGTGCCAGCAGCTCCTGGGGGGGAGAGACCCAGTACTTC
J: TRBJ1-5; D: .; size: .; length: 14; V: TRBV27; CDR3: CASSRGGAFQPQHF; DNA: TGTGCCAGCAGTCGGGGGGGGGCATTTCAGCCCCAGCATTTT
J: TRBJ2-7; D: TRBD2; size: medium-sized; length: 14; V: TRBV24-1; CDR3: CATSGAGGPSEQYF; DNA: TGTGCCACCAGTGGAGCGGGAGGGCCCTCCGAGCAGTACTTC
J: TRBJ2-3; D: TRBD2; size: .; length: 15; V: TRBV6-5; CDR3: CASKQTSGSTDTQYF; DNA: TGTGCCAGCAAACAGACTAGCGGTAGCACAGATACGCAGTATTTT
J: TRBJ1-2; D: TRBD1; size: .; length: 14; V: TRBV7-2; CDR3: CASSLWTGSDGYTF; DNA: TGTGCCAGCAGCTTATGGACAGGGTCGGATGGCTACACCTTC
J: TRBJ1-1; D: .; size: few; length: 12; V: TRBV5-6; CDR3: CASSLMSAEAFF; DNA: TGTGCCAGCAGCTTGATGTCCGCTGAAGCTTTCTTT
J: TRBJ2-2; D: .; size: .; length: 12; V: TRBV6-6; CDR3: CASSLPLGELFF; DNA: TGTGCCAGCAGTCTGCCACTAGGGGAGCTGTTTTTT
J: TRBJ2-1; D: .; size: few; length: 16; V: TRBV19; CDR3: CASSIRGGLAYNEQFF; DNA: TGTGCCAGTAGTATAAGAGGAGGCCTCGCCTACAATGAGCAGTTCTTC
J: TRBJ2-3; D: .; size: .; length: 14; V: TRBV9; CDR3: CASSVRELWDTQYF; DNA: TGTGCCAGCAGCGTACGGGAGCTCTGGGATACGCAGTATTTT
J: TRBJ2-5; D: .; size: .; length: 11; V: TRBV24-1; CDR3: CATSQQETQYF; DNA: TGTGCCACCAGTCAGCAAGAGACCCAGTACTTC
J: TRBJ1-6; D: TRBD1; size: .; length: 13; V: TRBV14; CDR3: CASRGQGNSPLHF; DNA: TGTGCCTCCAGGGGGCAGGGGAATTCACCCCTCCACTTT
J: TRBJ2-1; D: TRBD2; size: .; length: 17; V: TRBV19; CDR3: CASSIALAGFLTNEQFF; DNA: TGTGCCAGTAGTATAGCCCTAGCGGGATTCCTCACCAATGAGCAGTTCTTC
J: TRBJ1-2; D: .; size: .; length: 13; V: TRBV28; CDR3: CASKSGQSYGYTF; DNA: TGTGCCAGCAAATCCGGACAGTCATATGGCTACACCTTC
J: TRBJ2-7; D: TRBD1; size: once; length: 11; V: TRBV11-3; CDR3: CASSSGGEQYF; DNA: TGTGCCAGCAGCTCAGGGGGCGAGCAGTACTTC
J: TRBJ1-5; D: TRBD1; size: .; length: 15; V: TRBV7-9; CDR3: CASSLGGTGGEAQHF; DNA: TGTGCCAGCAGCTTAGGCGGGACAGGGGGCGAAGCCCAGCATTTT
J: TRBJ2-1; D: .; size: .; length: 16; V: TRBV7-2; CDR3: CASSGSGSVSYNEQFF; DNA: TGTGCCAGCAGCGGCAGCGGTAGTGTCTCCTACAATGAGCAGTTCTTC